A selection of T cell receptor beta chains follows, all from one sample in a study of cytomegalovirus exposure and HLA in healthy donors. Sequencing used immunoSEQ multiplex PCR; TCRdb keeps in-frame clones, though not all of them. The sample features over 110,000 clones, with 0.96% in its top ten. Sequenced: PBMCs. The receptors shown here come from a male donor in good health and CMV-seronegative. CDR3s include the opening cysteine and the closing phenylalanine or tryptophan. Fields, in order: V gene, J gene, CDR3 length, CDR3 protein.

TRBV29-1,TRBJ2-1,14,CSVEEGGGKREQFF
TRBV30,TRBJ2-3,11,CAWIRRDTQYF
TRBV4-1,TRBJ1-4,16,CASSYQSGLIWRKLFF
TRBV30,TRBJ1-5,15,CAWSVGAGAVQPQHF
TRBV29-1,TRBJ1-2,12,CSVVGANYGYTF
TRBV27,TRBJ2-7,12,CASRQGFYEQYF
TRBV10-3,TRBJ2-7,14,CAINGGTGVGEQYF
TRBV18,TRBJ1-5,18,CASSPRDRGSFGNQPQHF
TRBV19,TRBJ1-1,13,CASSVGQKTEAFF
TRBV6-6,TRBJ2-7,15,CASRRQRDTSYEQYF
TRBV7-9,TRBJ2-5,15,CASSGLAGGIETQYF
TRBV9,TRBJ2-2,16,CASSVGTAGGTGELFF
TRBV19,TRBJ2-2,13,CASSRQNTGELFF
TRBV4-1,TRBJ1-6,17,CASSQERVSSYNSPLHF
TRBV25-1,TRBJ2-5,16,CASSETGGGLRGTQYF
TRBV23-1,TRBJ2-7,18,CASSQSRGDREPNYEQYF
TRBV5-1,TRBJ1-1,14,CASSRLGENTEAFF
TRBV30,TRBJ2-1,12,CAWGGSDNEQFF
TRBV19,TRBJ2-7,14,CASSLDRLSYEQYF
TRBV6-5,TRBJ1-2,16,CASSYSPSSTSYGYTF
TRBV29-1,TRBJ1-1,14,CSAIGDRERAEAFF
TRBV29-1,TRBJ1-2,13,CSVLSGLRYGYTF
TRBV29-1,TRBJ2-5,15,CSVGVQGAFGETQYF
TRBV6-5,TRBJ1-1,13,CASSYLSNTEAFF
TRBV30,TRBJ2-6,15,CAWSVGGAGANVLTF
TRBV18,TRBJ1-2,15,CASSPGQPTNYGYTF
TRBV19,TRBJ1-5,13,CASGRVVNQPQHF
TRBV2,TRBJ1-5,13,CASGPREAQPQHF
TRBV4-2,TRBJ2-3,14,CASSQRAGADTQYF
TRBV18,TRBJ2-5,17,CASSPPASGGFGETQYF
TRBV30,TRBJ2-3,11,CAWSREDTQYF
TRBV11-2,TRBJ2-5,17,CASSLSLAGLNQETQYF
TRBV5-1,TRBJ2-4,16,CASSLEASGRSNIQYF
TRBV6-5,TRBJ1-2,13,CASSIAGNYGYTF
TRBV9,TRBJ1-5,15,CASSVAQAYNQPQHF
TRBV6-5,TRBJ2-2,13,CASSRLPSGELFF
TRBV7-9,TRBJ2-7,15,CASSSGAIDSYEQYF
TRBV6-5,TRBJ1-3,15,CASSYSRQGRNTIYF
TRBV29-1,TRBJ2-1,14,CSYQVGLADNEQFF
TRBV7-3,TRBJ2-7,13,CASSPGQGNEQYF
TRBV6-5,TRBJ2-2,13,CASSPGATGELFF
TRBV27,TRBJ2-1,12,CASSFGDNEQFF
TRBV25-1,TRBJ2-7,14,CASSVGTNSYEQYF
TRBV6-5,TRBJ1-1,15,CASSYNGGTRTEAFF
TRBV5-1,TRBJ2-5,13,CASSLEHGETQYF
TRBV29-1,TRBJ2-3,11,CSAGPGDTQYF
TRBV2,TRBJ1-5,12,CARTGEDQPQHF
TRBV7-2,TRBJ2-2,16,CASSLLGGDLTGELFF
TRBV30,TRBJ2-1,13,CAWSTLSVNEQFF
TRBV7-2,TRBJ2-4,17,CASSLVDRGHGKNIQYF
TRBV9,TRBJ1-2,13,CASSETTAYGYTF